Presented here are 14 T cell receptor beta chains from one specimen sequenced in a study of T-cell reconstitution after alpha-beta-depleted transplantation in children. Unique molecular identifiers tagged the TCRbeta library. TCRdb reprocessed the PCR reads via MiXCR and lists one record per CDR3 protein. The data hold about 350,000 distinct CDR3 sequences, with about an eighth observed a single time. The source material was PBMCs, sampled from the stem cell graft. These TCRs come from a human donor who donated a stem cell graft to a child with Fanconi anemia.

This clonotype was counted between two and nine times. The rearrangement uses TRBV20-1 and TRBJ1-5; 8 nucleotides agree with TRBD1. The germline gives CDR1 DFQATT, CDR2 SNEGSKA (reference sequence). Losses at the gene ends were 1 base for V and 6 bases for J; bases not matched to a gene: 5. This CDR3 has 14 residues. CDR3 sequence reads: CSARGAGGIQPQHF. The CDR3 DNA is TGCAGTGCTAGAGGGGCAGGGGGCATTCAGCCCCAGCATTTT.

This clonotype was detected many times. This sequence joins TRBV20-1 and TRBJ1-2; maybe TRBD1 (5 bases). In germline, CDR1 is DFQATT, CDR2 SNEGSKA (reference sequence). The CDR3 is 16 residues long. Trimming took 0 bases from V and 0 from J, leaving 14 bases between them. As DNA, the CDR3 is TGCAGTGCTAGAGATCTATGGGGGGAAGCTAACTATGGCTACACCTTC. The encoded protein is CSARDLWGEANYGYTF.

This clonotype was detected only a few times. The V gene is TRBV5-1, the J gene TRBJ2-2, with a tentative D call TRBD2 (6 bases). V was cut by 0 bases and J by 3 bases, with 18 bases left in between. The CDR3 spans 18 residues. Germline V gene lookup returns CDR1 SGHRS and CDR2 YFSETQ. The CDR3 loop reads CASSLVAIGREDTGELFF. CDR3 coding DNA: TGCGCCAGCAGCTTGGTCGCTATCGGCAGGGAGGACACCGGGGAGCTGTTTTTT. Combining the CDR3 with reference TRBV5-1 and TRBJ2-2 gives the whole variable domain KAGVTQTPRYLIKTRGQQVTLSCSPISGHRSVSWYQQTPGQGLQFLFEYFSETQRNKGNFPGRFSGRQFSNSRSEMNVSTLELGDSALYLCASSLVAIGREDTGELFFGEGSRLTVL.

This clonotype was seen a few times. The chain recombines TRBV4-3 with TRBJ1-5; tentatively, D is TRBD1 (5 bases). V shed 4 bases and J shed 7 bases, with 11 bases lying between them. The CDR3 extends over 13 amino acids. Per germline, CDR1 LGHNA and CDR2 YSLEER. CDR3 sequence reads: CASSPDIDQPQHF. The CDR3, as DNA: TGCGCCAGCAGCCCGGACATAGACCAGCCCCAGCATTTT.

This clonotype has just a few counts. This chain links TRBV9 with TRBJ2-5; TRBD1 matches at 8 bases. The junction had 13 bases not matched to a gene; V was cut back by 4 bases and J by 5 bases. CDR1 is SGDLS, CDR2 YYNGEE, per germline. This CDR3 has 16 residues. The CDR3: CASSPGQGWVGETQYF. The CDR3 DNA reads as TGTGCCAGCAGCCCCGGACAGGGTTGGGTTGGGGAGACCCAGTACTTC.

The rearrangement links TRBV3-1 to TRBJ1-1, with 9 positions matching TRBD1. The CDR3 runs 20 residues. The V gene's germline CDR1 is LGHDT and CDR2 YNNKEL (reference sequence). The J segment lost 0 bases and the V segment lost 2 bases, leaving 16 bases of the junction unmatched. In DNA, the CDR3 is TGTGCCAGCAGCCAATCACCCCGGTGGGACAGGGCCGATATGAACACTGAAGCTTTCTTT. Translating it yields CASSQSPRWDRADMNTEAFF.

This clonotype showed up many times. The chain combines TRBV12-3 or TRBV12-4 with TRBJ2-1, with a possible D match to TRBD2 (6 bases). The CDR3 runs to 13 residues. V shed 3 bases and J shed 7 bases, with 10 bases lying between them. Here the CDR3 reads CASSLNGGNEQFF. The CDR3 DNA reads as TGTGCCAGCAGTTTGAACGGGGGAAATGAGCAGTTCTTC.

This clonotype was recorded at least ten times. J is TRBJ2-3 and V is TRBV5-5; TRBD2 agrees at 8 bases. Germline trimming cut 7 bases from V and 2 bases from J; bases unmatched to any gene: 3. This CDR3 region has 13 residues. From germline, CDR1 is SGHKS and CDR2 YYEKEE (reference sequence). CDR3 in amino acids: CASLRGATDTQYF. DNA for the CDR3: TGTGCCAGCTTGCGGGGGGCCACAGATACGCAGTATTTT.

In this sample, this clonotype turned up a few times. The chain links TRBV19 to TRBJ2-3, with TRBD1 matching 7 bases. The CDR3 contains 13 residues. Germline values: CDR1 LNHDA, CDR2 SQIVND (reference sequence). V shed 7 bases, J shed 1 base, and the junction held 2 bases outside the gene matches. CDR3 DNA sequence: TGTGCCAGTACCGGGACAGGCACAGATACGCAGTATTTT. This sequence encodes CASTGTGTDTQYF.

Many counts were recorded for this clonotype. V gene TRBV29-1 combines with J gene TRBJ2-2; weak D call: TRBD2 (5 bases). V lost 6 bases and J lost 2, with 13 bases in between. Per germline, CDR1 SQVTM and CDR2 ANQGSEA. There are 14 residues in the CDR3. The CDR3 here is CSVQRRGNTGELFF. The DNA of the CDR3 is TGCAGCGTCCAACGACGGGGAAACACCGGGGAGCTGTTTTTT.

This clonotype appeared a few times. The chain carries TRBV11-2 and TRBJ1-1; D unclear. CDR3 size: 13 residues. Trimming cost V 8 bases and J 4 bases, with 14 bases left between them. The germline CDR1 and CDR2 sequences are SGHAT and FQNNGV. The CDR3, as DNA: TGTGCCAGCGCGGCACGGACCCTCACTGAAGCTTTCTTT. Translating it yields CASAARTLTEAFF. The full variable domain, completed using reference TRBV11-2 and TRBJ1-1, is EAGVAQSPRYKIIEKRQSVAFWCNPISGHATLYWYQQILGQGPKLLIQFQNNGVVDDSQLPKDRFSAERLKGVDSTLKIQPAKLEDSAVYLCASAARTLTEAFFGQGTRLTVV.

CDR3: CASSQDPGSYGYTF. The CDR3 DNA follows: TGCGCCAGCAGCCAAGACCCCGGCAGCTATGGCTACACCTTC. The chain uses TRBV4-1 and TRBJ1-2; D remains unclear. Germline lookup yields CDR1 MGHRA and CDR2 YSYEKL. The CDR3 has 14 residues. The V end was cut by 0 bases, the J end by 4 bases, with 9 bases between.

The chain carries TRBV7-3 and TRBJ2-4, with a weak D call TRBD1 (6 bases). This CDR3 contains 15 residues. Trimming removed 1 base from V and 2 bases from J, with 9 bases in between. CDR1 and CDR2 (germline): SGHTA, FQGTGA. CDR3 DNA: TGTGCCAGCAGCTTAATTGGACAGACCAAAAACATTCAGTACTTC. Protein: CASSLIGQTKNIQYF.

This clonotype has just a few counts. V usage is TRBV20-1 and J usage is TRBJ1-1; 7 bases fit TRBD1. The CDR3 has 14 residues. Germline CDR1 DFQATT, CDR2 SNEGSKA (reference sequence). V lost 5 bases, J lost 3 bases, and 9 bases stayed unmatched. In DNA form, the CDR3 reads TGCAGTGCTTTTGGAGGGGGCAGGGACACTGAAGCTTTCTTT. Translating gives CSAFGGGRDTEAFF.